A single T cell receptor beta chain is shown here with its context. Different DNA sequences within this sample yield the same CDR3. The CDR3 totals 17 residues. With 2 bases clipped from V and 1 base from J, the junction kept 9 bases outside the gene matches. Looked up from germline, CDR1 is SGHVS and CDR2 is FQNEAQ. The data were obtained in a study of control samples from healthy donors and cancer patients. Clones were sequenced by immunoSEQ multiplex PCR, and TCRdb holds only the in-frame ones, with some missing. Of about 130,000 clones in the sample, around 92% were seen once. This sequence joins TRBV7-8 and TRBJ2-7; 9 bases align to TRBD2. Sequences were obtained from PBMCs. This TCR was sampled from a man older than 75 with head and neck cancer. The DNA of the CDR3 is TGTGCCAGCAGCTTATTCCGTAGCGGGAGCCCTTCCTACGAGCAGTACTTC. Protein: CASSLFRSGSPSYEQYF.